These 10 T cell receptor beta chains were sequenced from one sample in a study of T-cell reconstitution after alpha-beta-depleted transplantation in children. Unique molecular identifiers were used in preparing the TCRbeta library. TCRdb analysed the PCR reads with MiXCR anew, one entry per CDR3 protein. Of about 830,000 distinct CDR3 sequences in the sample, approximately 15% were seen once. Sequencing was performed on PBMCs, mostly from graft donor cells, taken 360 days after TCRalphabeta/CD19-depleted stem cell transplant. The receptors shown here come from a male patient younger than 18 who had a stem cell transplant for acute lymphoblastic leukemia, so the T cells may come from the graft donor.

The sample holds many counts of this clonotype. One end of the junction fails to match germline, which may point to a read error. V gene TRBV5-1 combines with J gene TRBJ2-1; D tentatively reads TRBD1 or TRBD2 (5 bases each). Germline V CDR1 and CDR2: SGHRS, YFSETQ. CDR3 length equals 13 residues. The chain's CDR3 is CASSFGGIGVAVF. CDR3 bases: TGCGCCAGCAGCTTTGGAGGCATAGGGGTTGCGGTCTTC. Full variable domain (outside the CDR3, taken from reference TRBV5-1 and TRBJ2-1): KAGVTQTPRYLIKTRGQQVTLSCSPISGHRSVSWYQQTPGQGLQFLFEYFSETQRNKGNFPGRFSGRQFSNSRSEMNVSTLELGDSALYLCASSFGGIGVAVFGPGTRLTVL.

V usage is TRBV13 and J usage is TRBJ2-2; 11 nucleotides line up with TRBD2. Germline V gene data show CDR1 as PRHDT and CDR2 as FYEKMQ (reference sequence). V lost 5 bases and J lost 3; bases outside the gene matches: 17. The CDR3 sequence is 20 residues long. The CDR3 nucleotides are TGTGCCAGCAGCGGCCCCTTCCTTATAGCGGGAGGGCCGTACACCGGGGAGCTGTTTTTT. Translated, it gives CASSGPFLIAGGPYTGELFF.

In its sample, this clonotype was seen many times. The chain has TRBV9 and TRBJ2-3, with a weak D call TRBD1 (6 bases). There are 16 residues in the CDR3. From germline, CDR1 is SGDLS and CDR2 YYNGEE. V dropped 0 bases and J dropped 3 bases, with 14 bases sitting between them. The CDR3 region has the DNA TGTGCCAGCAGCGTAGCGGTGGGGGCGATAACAGATACGCAGTATTTT. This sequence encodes CASSVAVGAITDTQYF.

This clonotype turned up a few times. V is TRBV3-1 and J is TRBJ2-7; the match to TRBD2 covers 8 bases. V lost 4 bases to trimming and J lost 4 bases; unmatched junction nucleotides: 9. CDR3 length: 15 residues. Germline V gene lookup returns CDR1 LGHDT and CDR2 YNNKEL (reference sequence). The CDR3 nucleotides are TGTGCCAGCAGCCGACAGGCGGGAGGCGGTTACGAGCAGTACTTC. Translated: CASSRQAGGGYEQYF.

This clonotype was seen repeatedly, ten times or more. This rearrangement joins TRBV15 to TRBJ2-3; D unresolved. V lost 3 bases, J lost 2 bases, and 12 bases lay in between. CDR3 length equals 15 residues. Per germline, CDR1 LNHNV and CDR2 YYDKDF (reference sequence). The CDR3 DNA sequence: TGTGCCACCAGCAGTTTATTCGCGCACACAGATACGCAGTATTTT. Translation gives CATSSLFAHTDTQYF.

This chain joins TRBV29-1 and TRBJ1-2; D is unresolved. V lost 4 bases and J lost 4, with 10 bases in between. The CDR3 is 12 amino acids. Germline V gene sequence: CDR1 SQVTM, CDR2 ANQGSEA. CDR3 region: CSVGGGPYGYTF. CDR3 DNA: TGCAGCGTTGGGGGAGGCCCCTATGGCTACACCTTC.

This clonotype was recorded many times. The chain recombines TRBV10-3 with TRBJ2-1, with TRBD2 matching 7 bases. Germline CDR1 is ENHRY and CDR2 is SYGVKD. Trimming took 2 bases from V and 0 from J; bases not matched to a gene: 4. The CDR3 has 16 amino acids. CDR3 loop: CAISERTSSSYNEQFF. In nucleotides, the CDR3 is TGTGCCATCAGTGAGCGGACTAGTAGCTCCTACAATGAGCAGTTCTTC.

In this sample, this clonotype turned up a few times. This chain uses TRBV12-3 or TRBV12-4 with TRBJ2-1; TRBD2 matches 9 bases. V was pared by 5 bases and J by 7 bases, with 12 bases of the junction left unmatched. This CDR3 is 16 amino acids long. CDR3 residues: CASSRQISGRGNEQFF. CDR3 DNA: TGTGCCAGCAGTCGCCAGATTAGCGGGAGAGGGAATGAGCAGTTCTTC.

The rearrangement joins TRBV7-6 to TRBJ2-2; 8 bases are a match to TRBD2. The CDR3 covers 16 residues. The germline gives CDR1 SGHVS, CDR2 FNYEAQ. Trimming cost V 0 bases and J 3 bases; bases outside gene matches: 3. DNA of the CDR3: TGTGCCAGCAGCTTAGCCGGGGGGGGTTACACCGGGGAGCTGTTTTTT. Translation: CASSLAGGGYTGELFF.

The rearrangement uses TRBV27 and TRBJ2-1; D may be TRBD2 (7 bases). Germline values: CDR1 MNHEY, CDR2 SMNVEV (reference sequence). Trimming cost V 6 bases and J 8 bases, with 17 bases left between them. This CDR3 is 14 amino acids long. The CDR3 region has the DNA TGTGCCAGCAGGGCGACTAGGGGGAGGGATGAGCAGTTCTTC. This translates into CASRATRGRDEQFF.